This T cell receptor (beta chain) is from a study of blood T cell repertoires in COVID-19. Assay: immunoSEQ multiplex PCR; the TCRdb copy retains only in-frame clones and omits some. The sample includes 150,000 or so clones, over 60% of them seen just once. Germline V lookup: CDR1 SGHNT, CDR2 YYREEE (reference sequence). Trimming cost V 0 bases and J 10 bases; bases outside gene matches: 11. The length of the CDR3 is 15 residues. The V gene is TRBV5-4, the J gene TRBJ1-1, with TRBD1 identical over 8 bases. This TCR derives from a woman aged 80 or over with active or convalescent COVID-19. Specimen: peripheral blood. The CDR3 here is CASSLETTGARRAFF. The CDR3 DNA reads TGTGCCAGCAGCTTGGAGACGACAGGGGCGAGGAGAGCTTTCTTT.